This entry lists 29 T cell receptor beta chains sequenced from one sample in a study of shared clonotypes between healthy human individuals. Clones were read by immunoSEQ multiplex PCR, and TCRdb kept only the in-frame ones, dropping some. Of 2 million to 2.5 million clones in the sample, approximately 90% were seen once. Sequencing was carried out using naive CD4+ T cells from PBMCs. The subset here: CD45RA+ positively selected. The receptors were sampled from a man aged 18-30 years in good health. Some clones in this sample may be carry-over from other donors' samples.

The chain carries TRBV9 and TRBJ2-4; TRBD1 or TRBD2 may be the D gene (7 bases each). CDR1 and CDR2 (germline): SGDLS, YYNGEE. The germline V and J ends were trimmed by 4 bases and 6 bases, with 17 bases remaining between them. This CDR3 comprises 15 residues. The chain's CDR3 is CASSPQGGRGNIQYF. The CDR3 bases are TGTGCCAGCAGCCCGCAGGGGGGGCGCGGAAACATTCAGTACTTC.

The chain joins TRBV6-6 to TRBJ2-7, with 9 bases lining up with TRBD2. The CDR3 is 13 residues long. Unmatched junction bases numbered 4, after V lost 5 bases and J lost 5 bases. The germline gives CDR1 MNHNY, CDR2 SVGAGI (reference sequence). The chain's CDR3 is CASSSGRMNEQYF. The CDR3 DNA sequence: TGTGCCAGCAGTAGCGGGAGGATGAACGAGCAGTACTTC.

The chain carries TRBV9 and TRBJ1-2; TRBD1 matches 7 bases. CDR3 length: 15 residues. Trimming at V came to 3 bases and at J to 1 base, leaving 6 bases not matched to a gene. From germline, CDR1 is SGDLS and CDR2 YYNGEE. The CDR3 reads CASSAQTGINYGYTF. CDR3 bases: TGTGCCAGCAGCGCCCAGACAGGGATTAACTATGGCTACACCTTC.

The genes are TRBV5-4 and TRBJ2-7, with TRBD1 identical over 10 bases. The germline V gene encodes CDR1 SGHNT and CDR2 YYREEE (reference sequence). CDR3 length: 15 residues. J was trimmed by 0 bases and V by 4 bases; bases with no gene match: 4. As DNA, the CDR3 is TGTGCCAGCAGCAGGGGACAGGGGAGCTCCTACGAGCAGTACTTC. This gives the protein CASSRGQGSSYEQYF.

V is TRBV5-4 and J is TRBJ2-1, with no clear D. This CDR3 has 14 amino acids. Trimming shortened V by 1 base and J by 0 bases, and 5 bases separated the two germline ends. Germline loops: CDR1 SGHNT, CDR2 YYREEE (reference sequence). CDR3 sequence: CASSLKSSYNEQFF. CDR3 DNA: TGTGCCAGCAGCTTGAAGAGCTCCTACAATGAGCAGTTCTTC.

The gene calls are TRBV30 and TRBJ1-6; 10 bases are shared with TRBD1. V lost 8 bases to trimming and J lost 9 bases; unmatched junction nucleotides: 13. The germline V gene encodes CDR1 GTSNPN and CDR2 SVGIG (reference sequence). The CDR3 contains 15 residues. As DNA, the CDR3 is TGTGCCGGGGATGCAAAGGGGACAGGGGCTTCACCCCTCCACTTT. It encodes CAGDAKGTGASPLHF.

The chain carries TRBV5-1 and TRBJ1-2, with D perhaps matching TRBD1 (5 bases). This CDR3 region has 15 residues. V shed 10 bases and J shed 0 bases, with 19 bases lying between them. The germline V gene encodes CDR1 SGHRS and CDR2 YFSETQ. This CDR3 reads CAVREGPPTNYGYTF. The CDR3 coding sequence is TGCGCCGTGCGGGAGGGGCCTCCCACTAACTATGGCTACACCTTC.

The chain links TRBV4-1 to TRBJ2-3; 13 nucleotides agree with TRBD2. The trim removed 3 bases at V and 4 bases at J, leaving 10 bases unmatched. The germline gives CDR1 MGHRA, CDR2 YSYEKL. This CDR3 spans 18 amino acids. CDR3 sequence: CASSHRTSGSNRADTQYF. CDR3 DNA: TGCGCCAGCAGCCACAGGACTAGCGGGAGCAATAGGGCAGATACGCAGTATTTT.

The chain joins TRBV5-1 to TRBJ1-1; 9 bases fit TRBD1. Germline-derived CDR1 and CDR2 are SGHRS and YFSETQ. The CDR3 contains 13 residues. Trimming removed 4 bases from V and 7 bases from J; junction bases left unmatched: 5. The DNA of the CDR3 is TGCGCCAGCAGCGCGGACAGGGGTGGTGAAGCTTTCTTT. It specifies CASSADRGGEAFF.

The chain uses TRBV6-6 and TRBJ2-2; D remains unclear. The CDR3 runs to 16 residues. V lost 2 bases and J 0 bases, leaving 10 bases between the germline ends. Germline-derived CDR1 and CDR2 are MNHNY and SVGAGI (reference sequence). The CDR3 loop reads CASSYDRAANTGELFF. The CDR3 DNA is TGTGCCAGCAGTTACGATCGGGCGGCGAACACCGGGGAGCTGTTTTTT.

This rearrangement joins TRBV25-1 to TRBJ2-1, with 8 bases matching TRBD2. CDR3 length equals 17 residues. In germline, CDR1 is MGHDK, CDR2 SYGVNS. The V gene end was trimmed by 3 bases and the J gene end by 3 bases; junction bases not matched to a gene: 10. CDR3 sequence: CASSEISGLELYNEQFF. In DNA form, the CDR3 reads TGTGCCAGCAGTGAGATCTCGGGACTAGAACTCTACAATGAGCAGTTCTTC.

V and J are TRBV5-6 and TRBJ2-2; D tentatively fits TRBD1 or TRBD2 (5 bases each). The V end was cut by 0 bases, the J end by 1 base, with 10 bases between. The V gene's germline CDR1 is SGHDT and CDR2 YYEEEE. The CDR3 loop spans 16 amino acids. In DNA, the CDR3 is TGTGCCAGCAGCTTGGCTGGGACGGGGAACACCGGGGAGCTGTTTTTT. This translates into CASSLAGTGNTGELFF. The variable domain in full, with the rest retrieved from reference TRBV5-6 and TRBJ2-2, is DAGVTQSPTHLIKTRGQQVTLRCSPKSGHDTVSWYQQALGQGPQFIFQYYEEEERQRGNFPDRFSGHQFPNYSSELNVNALLLGDSALYLCASSLAGTGNTGELFFGEGSRLTVL.

The chain joins TRBV7-7 to TRBJ2-7; TRBD1 or TRBD2 may be the D gene (5 bases each). There are 15 residues in the CDR3. Germline V gives CDR1 SSHAT, CDR2 FNYEAQ (reference sequence). The germline V and J ends were trimmed by 5 bases and 4 bases, with 18 bases remaining between them. CDR3 residues: CASSPGTAGLYEQYF. The CDR3 DNA follows: TGTGCCAGCAGCCCAGGGACCGCGGGTCTGTACGAGCAGTACTTC.

A note on this clone: At the DNA level, this CDR3 is encoded by other sequences in the same sample as well. The chain couples TRBV6-1 to TRBJ2-7; D is uncertain. The V end lost 0 bases, the J end lost 3 bases, and 3 bases lay between the germline ends. The V gene's germline CDR1 is MNHNS and CDR2 SASEGT. The CDR3 contains 12 residues. The CDR3 DNA is TGTGCCAGCAGTGAAGCGCACTACGAGCAGTACTTC. Translated: CASSEAHYEQYF.

The chain is built from TRBV18 and TRBJ1-4; D call uncertain. The germline V gene encodes CDR1 KGHSH and CDR2 LQKENI. Trimming pared 3 bases from V and 0 bases from J, leaving 8 bases between. The CDR3 totals 15 residues. This chain's CDR3 is CASSPYSSTNEKLFF. The DNA for the CDR3 is TGTGCCAGCTCACCTTACAGCTCAACTAATGAAAAACTGTTTTTT.

The J gene is TRBJ1-2, the V gene TRBV5-4, with D perhaps matching TRBD1 (5 bases). Trimming removed 4 bases at V and 6 bases at J, with 19 bases between. This CDR3 is built from 15 residues. The germline CDR1 and CDR2 sequences are SGHNT and YYREEE (reference sequence). The chain's CDR3 is CASSQGVKSSDGYTF. CDR3 nucleotide sequence: TGTGCCAGCAGCCAAGGGGTAAAGTCATCCGATGGCTACACCTTC.

V is TRBV7-3 and J is TRBJ2-1, with 8 positions matching TRBD2. Germline values: CDR1 SGHTA, CDR2 FQGTGA. CDR3 size: 17 residues. Trimming took 4 bases from V and 3 from J; bases not matched to a gene: 11. The CDR3 DNA follows: TGTGCCAGCAGCTCCCCCGGTAGCGGGAAAGACTACAATGAGCAGTTCTTC. Translating it yields CASSSPGSGKDYNEQFF.

J is TRBJ1-4 and V is TRBV29-1, with no clear D. The CDR3 contains 11 residues. Trimming pared 7 bases from V and 8 bases from J, leaving 11 bases between. The germline V gene has CDR1 SQVTM and CDR2 ANQGSEA. CDR3 sequence reads: CSADGGEKLFF. The CDR3, as DNA: TGCAGCGCCGACGGTGGGGAAAAACTGTTTTTT.

This clone came up a few times. CDR3 protein: CAWGALDRERELFF. In DNA, the CDR3 is TGTGCCTGGGGAGCTTTGGACAGGGAAAGGGAGCTGTTTTTT. This chain uses TRBV30 with TRBJ2-2, with 8 bases aligning to TRBD1. The V gene end was trimmed by 5 bases and the J gene end by 9 bases; junction bases not matched to a gene: 11. The CDR3 has 14 residues. Germline lookup yields CDR1 GTSNPN and CDR2 SVGIG (reference sequence).

The chain has TRBV28 and TRBJ2-5, with unresolved D. Germline assignment: CDR1 MDHEN and CDR2 SYDVKM. V lost 8 bases, J lost 1 base, and 8 bases lay in between. The length of the CDR3 is 12 residues. CDR3 amino acids: CASCLFQETQYF. The CDR3 DNA reads as TGTGCCAGCTGTCTATTCCAAGAGACCCAGTACTTC.

V usage is TRBV9 and J usage is TRBJ2-2; 7 nucleotides match TRBD2. The germline CDR1 and CDR2 sequences are SGDLS and YYNGEE. Unmatched junction bases numbered 7, after V lost 1 base and J lost 4 bases. This CDR3 has 16 residues. The chain's CDR3 is CASSVPSSGRTGELFF. The CDR3, as DNA: TGTGCCAGCAGCGTACCGTCTAGCGGACGCACCGGGGAGCTGTTTTTT.

The V call is TRBV2, the J call TRBJ2-1; TRBD2 matches at 10 bases. The V segment lost 3 bases and the J segment 10 bases; nucleotides outside the gene matches: 9. The CDR3 covers 15 residues. CDR1 and CDR2 (germline): SNHLY, FYNNEI. The CDR3 nucleotides are TGTGCCAGCAGTGATAGTCTAGCGGGAGTTGGGGAGCAGTTCTTC. Protein sequence: CASSDSLAGVGEQFF.

This rearrangement joins TRBV30 to TRBJ2-1, with 7 bases fitting TRBD2. The CDR3 runs to 14 residues. Germline CDR1 reads GTSNPN; CDR2 reads SVGIG (reference sequence). CDR3 sequence: CTRMDSGPYNEQFF. DNA of the CDR3: TGTACACGCATGGATAGCGGGCCCTACAATGAGCAGTTCTTC.

The V and J genes are TRBV5-6 and TRBJ1-2; 8 positions agree with TRBD1. Germline V gives CDR1 SGHDT, CDR2 YYEEEE. The ends lost 4 bases at V and 7 bases at J; junction bases unmatched: 12. The CDR3 length is 15 residues. CDR3 DNA sequence: TGTGCCAGCAGCCTGGACAGGGAAATTTGGGGTGGCTACACCTTC. It translates to CASSLDREIWGGYTF.

The CDR3 nucleotides read TGTGCCAGCAGTTACAAGGGCGCTGGGGCCAACGTCCTGACTTTC. Translation: CASSYKGAGANVLTF. This chain uses TRBV6-5 with TRBJ2-6; no firm D call. Trimming left V 2 bases short and J 2 bases short, with 7 bases between. The CDR3 consists of 15 residues. Germline loops: CDR1 MNHEY, CDR2 SVGAGI.

The chain joins TRBV6-5 to TRBJ1-2; tentatively, D is TRBD1 (6 bases). From germline, CDR1 is MNHEY and CDR2 SVGAGI. Trimming took off 6 bases at V and 6 bases at J, with 20 bases between the two ends. The CDR3 consists of 15 residues. CDR3 in DNA: TGTGCCAGCAGCCGGCGGGGGGCGCTGATCCATGGCTACACCTTC. As protein: CASSRRGALIHGYTF.

The V call is TRBV10-3, the J call TRBJ2-1; the D gene could be TRBD1 or TRBD2 (5 bases each). CDR1 and CDR2 from the germline V gene are ENHRY and SYGVKD. The germline V and J ends were trimmed by 10 bases and 9 bases, with 16 bases remaining between them. The CDR3 sequence is 12 residues long. CDR3 amino acids: CATDRGTGEQFF. The CDR3 DNA reads TGTGCCACCGATAGAGGGACGGGTGAGCAGTTCTTC.

This chain connects TRBV2 to TRBJ2-7, with 9 bases lining up with TRBD2. CDR1 and CDR2 (germline): SNHLY, FYNNEI. The V segment lost 5 bases and the J segment 5 bases; nucleotides outside the gene matches: 1. CDR3 length: 12 residues. The CDR3 reads CASSLAGNEQYF. In DNA, the CDR3 is TGTGCCAGCAGTCTAGCGGGAAACGAGCAGTACTTC.

This clone has a handful of counts. V and J are TRBV9 and TRBJ1-1; a weak D match, TRBD1 (5 bases). The CDR3 totals 13 residues. The V end lost 5 bases, the J end lost 6 bases, and 14 bases lay between the germline ends. In germline, CDR1 is SGDLS, CDR2 YYNGEE. The CDR3 DNA reads as TGTGCCAGCAGGGGACCAGGGTTGGCTGAAGCTTTCTTT. Translating gives CASRGPGLAEAFF.